A selection of T cell receptor beta chains follows, all from one sample in a study of blood T cell repertoires in COVID-19. The repertoire was sequenced with immunoSEQ multiplex PCR; TCRdb's copy has only in-frame clones and lacks some. The table lists approximately 50,000 clones, 85% to 90% of them singletons, with 15% to 20% in the top ten. Sequencing was performed on peripheral blood. These receptors were taken from a human donor in a cohort sampled during active COVID-19. Each CDR3 is given with its conserved first and last residue. The order of the fields is D gene, V gene, clone size, J gene, CDR3 protein, CDR3 DNA. The D gene is left open where the match is weak. Some rows mark clone size as missing; the rest say once, few, many or name a class of expanded clone.

TRBD1	TRBV30	-	TRBJ2-7	CAWSPKPGQRSYEQYF	TGTGCCTGGAGCCCAAAACCGGGACAGCGCTCCTACGAGCAGTACTTC
-	TRBV7-9	-	TRBJ2-6	CASIYGGGLGANVLTF	TGTGCCAGCATATACGGTGGGGGACTTGGGGCCAACGTCCTGACTTTC
-	TRBV19	-	TRBJ1-5	CASSIEAAQPQHF	TGTGCCAGTAGTATAGAGGCTGCTCAGCCCCAGCATTTT
-	TRBV10-2	once	TRBJ1-2	CASSEGVGQGSGYTF	TGCGCCAGCAGTGAGGGGGTCGGGCAGGGAAGTGGCTACACCTTC
TRBD1	TRBV18	-	TRBJ2-1	CASSPPGGIYNEQFF	TGTGCCAGCTCACCACCAGGGGGCATCTACAATGAGCAGTTCTTC
-	TRBV27	-	TRBJ1-1	CASSPLGGTEAFF	TGTGCCAGCAGTCCACTAGGGGGCACTGAAGCTTTCTTT
TRBD2	TRBV18	-	TRBJ2-7	CASSAVSASGRGTYEQYF	TGTGCCAGCTCAGCCGTTTCGGCTAGCGGGAGAGGCACCTACGAGCAGTACTTC
TRBD1	TRBV7-9	-	TRBJ1-6	CASSPLQGANSPLHF	TGTGCCAGCAGTCCACTCCAGGGGGCGAATTCACCCCTCCACTTT
TRBD1	TRBV15	-	TRBJ1-5	CATSGEDRGINQPQHF	TGTGCCACCAGCGGGGAGGACAGGGGGATCAATCAGCCCCAGCATTTT
TRBD2	TRBV7-2	-	TRBJ2-1	CASSLVATSGGRGEQFF	TGTGCCAGCAGCTTAGTTGCGACTAGCGGGGGTCGGGGTGAGCAGTTCTTC
-	TRBV4-2	-	TRBJ1-4	CASSLQLRLNEKLFF	TGTGCCAGCAGCCTCCAACTGCGCCTCAATGAAAAACTGTTTTTT
TRBD2	TRBV6-5	once	TRBJ2-7	CASSSRLAGGPGEQYF	TGTGCCAGCAGTTCGCGACTAGCGGGAGGGCCGGGGGAGCAGTACTTC
TRBD1	TRBV11-3	-	TRBJ2-1	CASSQTGTEAFF	TGTGCCAGCAGCCAAACCGGGACAGAGGCGTTCTTC
-	TRBV11-2	-	TRBJ2-2	CASSLTAANTGELFF	TGTGCCAGCAGCTTAACAGCCGCGAACACCGGGGAGCTGTTTTTT
TRBD1	TRBV11-2	once	TRBJ2-3	CASTVGQWADTQYF	TGTGCCAGCACGGTGGGACAGTGGGCAGATACGCAGTATTTT
TRBD2	TRBV10-3	few	TRBJ2-1	CAISGGLAGGWDEQFF	TGTGCCATCAGTGGGGGACTAGCGGGAGGTTGGGATGAGCAGTTCTTC
TRBD1	TRBV27	-	TRBJ1-6	CARRDRDNNSPLHF	TGTGCCAGACGGGACAGGGACAATAATTCACCCCTCCACTTT
TRBD1	TRBV5-1	-	TRBJ2-2	CASSQGQPNTGELFF	TGCGCCAGCAGCCAGGGACAGCCGAACACCGGGGAGCTGTTTTTT
-	TRBV29-1	-	TRBJ2-1	CSVGRDSYNEQFF	TGCAGCGTTGGTCGGGACTCCTACAATGAGCAGTTCTTC
TRBD1	TRBV6-5	-	TRBJ1-6	CASRVVGTGASPLHF	TGTGCCAGCAGGGTGGTCGGGACAGGGGCTTCACCCCTCCACTTT
TRBD2	TRBV5-1	-	TRBJ2-5	CASSNAGGPQETQYF	TGCGCCAGCAGCAACGCGGGGGGGCCCCAAGAGACCCAGTACTTC
TRBD1	TRBV6-6	-	TRBJ1-5	CASSYGQGGAQPQHF	TGTGCCAGCAGTTACGGGCAGGGGGGAGCCCAGCCCCAGCATTTT
TRBD2	TRBV18	-	TRBJ2-3	CASSRTSTSTDTQYF	TGTGCCAGCTCCAGGACTAGCACCAGCACAGATACGCAGTATTTT
-	TRBV3-1/TRBV3-2	-	TRBJ2-7	CASSQARQSSYEQYF	TGTGCCAGCAGCCAAGCAAGACAGAGCTCCTACGAGCAGTACTTC
-	TRBV5-1	-	TRBJ2-3	CASSLAIVWPDTQYF	TGCGCCAGCAGCTTGGCCATCGTTTGGCCAGATACGCAGTATTTT
-	TRBV5-1	-	TRBJ2-2	CASSLVGSTGELFF	TGCGCCAGCAGCTTGGTTGGGAGCACCGGGGAGCTGTTTTTT
-	TRBV10-2	-	TRBJ1-5	CASSESWGGQPQHF	TGCGCCAGCAGTGAGTCCTGGGGGGGTCAGCCCCAGCATTTT
-	TRBV15	-	TRBJ1-5	CATSREIGGQPQHF	TGTGCCACCAGCAGAGAAATTGGCGGGCAGCCCCAGCATTTT
TRBD1	TRBV19	-	TRBJ2-7	CASSAPGQGAYEQYF	TGTGCCAGTAGTGCCCCCGGACAGGGGGCTTACGAGCAGTACTTC
-	TRBV28	-	TRBJ2-2	CASSLVGGTGELFF	TGTGCCAGCAGTTTAGTGGGGGGAACCGGGGAGCTGTTTTTT
TRBD1	TRBV6-5	-	TRBJ1-4	CASRREGASGEKLFF	TGTGCCAGCAGACGGGAGGGGGCGAGCGGCGAAAAACTGTTTTTT
TRBD1	TRBV10-1	-	TRBJ1-1	CASTGQGYNTEAFF	TGCGCCAGCACCGGACAGGGTTACAACACTGAAGCTTTCTTT
-	TRBV30	-	TRBJ1-2	CAWSARGGAGYTF	TGTGCCTGGAGTGCACGGGGGGGTGCGGGCTACACCTTC
TRBD1	TRBV19	-	TRBJ1-5	CASIEAGQSRNQPQHF	TGTGCCAGTATTGAGGCGGGACAGAGCAGGAATCAGCCCCAGCATTTT
-	TRBV2	-	TRBJ2-2	CASSGDSGDTGELFF	TGTGCCAGCAGTGGGGACTCCGGTGACACCGGGGAGCTGTTTTTT
-	TRBV4-1	-	TRBJ1-1	CASSQDGQPAFF	TGCGCCAGCAGCCAAGATGGACAGCCAGCTTTCTTT
-	TRBV18	-	TRBJ2-2	CASSPGTGNLAGELFF	TGTGCCAGCTCACCAGGAACAGGGAATCTCGCCGGGGAGCTGTTTTTT
-	TRBV6-1	-	TRBJ1-1	CASSERSHTEAFF	TGTGCCAGCAGTGAACGTTCCCACACTGAAGCTTTCTTT
TRBD2	TRBV10-2	few	TRBJ2-3	CASRLSLAGGTDTQYF	TGCGCCAGCAGGCTCTCACTAGCGGGAGGGACAGATACGCAGTATTTT
-	TRBV12-3/TRBV12-4	-	TRBJ1-2	CASSLAHERYTF	TGTGCCAGCAGTTTAGCGCACGAGAGGTACACCTTC
-	TRBV19	-	TRBJ1-1	CASFDGAMNTEAFF	TGTGCCAGTTTCGACGGAGCCATGAACACTGAAGCTTTCTTT
-	TRBV28	once	TRBJ2-7	CASSFPGAPNEQYF	TGTGCCAGCAGTTTCCCAGGGGCGCCCAACGAGCAGTACTTC
-	TRBV5-1	-	TRBJ2-3	CASSSGTPTDTQYF	TGCGCCAGCAGCTCCGGGACTCCCACAGATACGCAGTATTTT
-	TRBV7-3	once	TRBJ2-7	CASSLRGGEQYF	TGTGCCAGCAGCTTAAGAGGGGGCGAGCAGTACTTC
-	TRBV7-3	-	TRBJ2-7	CASSLMGGSYEQYF	TGTGCCAGCAGCTTAATGGGGGGCTCCTACGAGCAGTACTTC
-	TRBV27	once	TRBJ1-1	CASSLRRGIHTEAFF	TGTGCCAGCAGTTTACGTAGGGGGATCCACACTGAAGCTTTCTTT
TRBD2	TRBV24-1	-	TRBJ2-5	CATSDTSGNGETQYF	TGTGCCACCAGTGATACTAGCGGGAACGGTGAGACCCAGTACTTC
TRBD2	TRBV18	-	TRBJ2-2	CASSPGLAGAGTGELFF	TGTGCCAGCTCACCGGGACTAGCGGGAGCTGGGACCGGGGAGCTGTTTTTT
TRBD1	TRBV6-5	once	TRBJ1-1	CASSTLGTVNTEAFF	TGTGCCAGCAGTACGCTGGGGACAGTGAACACTGAAGCTTTCTTT
-	TRBV2	-	TRBJ1-2	CASRPFTGRGYTF	TGTGCCAGCAGACCGTTCACAGGGAGAGGCTACACCTTC
-	TRBV14	-	TRBJ2-1	CASSLEAVGQFF	TGTGCCAGCAGCCTCGAGGCAGTTGGCCAGTTCTTC
TRBD1	TRBV18	-	TRBJ2-4	CASSTGTEGTRNIQYF	TGTGCCAGCTCAACAGGGACAGAGGGAACGAGAAACATTCAGTACTTC
-	TRBV12-3/TRBV12-4	-	TRBJ2-7	CASSWGQTEEQYF	TGTGCCAGCAGTTGGGGACAAACTGAAGAGCAGTACTTC
TRBD2	TRBV28	few	TRBJ2-1	CASGRLAGGVNEQFF	TGTGCCAGCGGAAGACTAGCGGGGGGAGTAAATGAGCAGTTCTTC
TRBD2	TRBV20-1	-	TRBJ2-3	CSASIGANPSGVSDTQYF	TGCAGTGCTAGTATAGGAGCCAACCCGAGCGGGGTATCAGATACGCAGTATTTT